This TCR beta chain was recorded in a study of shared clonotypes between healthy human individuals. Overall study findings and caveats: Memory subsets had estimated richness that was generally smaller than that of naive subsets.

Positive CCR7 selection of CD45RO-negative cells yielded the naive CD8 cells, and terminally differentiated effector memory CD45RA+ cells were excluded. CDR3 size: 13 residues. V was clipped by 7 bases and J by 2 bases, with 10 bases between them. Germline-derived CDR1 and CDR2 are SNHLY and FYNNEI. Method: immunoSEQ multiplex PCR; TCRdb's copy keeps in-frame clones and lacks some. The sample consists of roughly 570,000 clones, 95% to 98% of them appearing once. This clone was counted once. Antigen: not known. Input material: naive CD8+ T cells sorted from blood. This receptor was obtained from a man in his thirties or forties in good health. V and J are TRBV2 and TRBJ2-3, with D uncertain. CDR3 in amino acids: CASKARYTDTQYF. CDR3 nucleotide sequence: TGTGCCAGCAAGGCCAGATACACAGATACGCAGTATTTT.